The sequence of this T cell receptor beta chain was determined in a study of CDR3 diversity in severe acne. MiXCR was run by TCRdb on the PCR reads, yielding one entry per CDR3 protein. Among about 85,000 distinct CDR3 sequences listed, 48% were seen once. The CDR3 is made up of 15 amino acids. Trimming pared 6 bases from V and 0 bases from J, leaving 12 bases between. Germline assignment: CDR1 MNHNS and CDR2 SASEGT. Many counts were recorded for this clonotype. The chain uses TRBV6-1 and TRBJ2-1, with TRBD2 as a possible D gene (6 bases). The sequenced material came from blood. This receptor was obtained from a male donor in good health, serving as a control. CDR3 loop: CASSVRRDSYNEQFF. The CDR3 region has the DNA TGTGCCAGCAGCGTACGGAGGGACTCCTACAATGAGCAGTTCTTC.